One and the same sample provided the 18 T cell receptor beta chains below, sequenced in a study of molecular identifiers for immune sequencing clone quantification. Each CDR3 protein gets one entry after TCRdb re-called the PCR reads with MiXCR. The repertoire has 62,000 or so distinct CDR3 sequences, approximately 18% of them found once; the top ten carry around 1.4%. Sequenced material: naive CD8+ T cells from blood, with Jurkat cell RNA spiked in. Subset specified: FACS-sorted CD8+CD4-CCR7+CD45RA+ naive T cells. These receptors all come from a human donor in good health. Some libraries in this study had Jurkat cell RNA spiked in.

On this clonotype: This may come from a read error, since a much larger clone is one base off. The rearrangement links TRBV4-1 to TRBJ1-2, with D unclear. The CDR3 consists of 14 residues. Germline V lookup: CDR1 MGHRA, CDR2 YSYEKL. The DNA for the CDR3 is TGCGCCCGCAGCCTAAGGCAGGAGAACTATGGCTACACCTTC. This encodes CARSLRQENYGYTF.

This clonotype has more than one count but fewer than ten. The rearrangement links TRBV19 to TRBJ1-2; D is uncertain. The CDR3 length is 11 residues. Trimming took 8 bases from V and 4 from J, leaving 8 bases between them. From germline, CDR1 is LNHDA and CDR2 SQIVND (reference sequence). CDR3 sequence: CASEVGYGYTF. The CDR3 DNA reads as TGTGCCAGTGAGGTGGGCTATGGCTACACCTTC.

This clonotype was seen a handful of times. Being one base from a much bigger clone, this may be a read error. This sequence joins TRBV14 and TRBJ2-1, with a possible D match to TRBD2 (5 bases). The length of the CDR3 is 15 residues. CDR1 and CDR2 from the germline V gene are SGHDN and FVKESK. CDR3 sequence: CASSPESGSYDEQFF. The CDR3 DNA is TGTGCCAGCAGCCCCGAGAGCGGTTCCTACGATGAGCAGTTCTTC.

Notes on this clonotype: One end of the junction does not line up with germline, which may come from a read error. The V call is TRBV24-1, the J call TRBJ2-4; a weak D match, TRBD2 (6 bases). This CDR3 comprises 15 residues. The germline V gene has CDR1 KGHDR and CDR2 SFDVKD. Here the CDR3 reads CATSAGDGKENIQYF. The CDR3 DNA is TGTGCCACCAGTGCGGGAGACGGGAAAGAAAACATACAGTACTTC.

The rearrangement uses TRBV2 and TRBJ1-1; perhaps TRBD1 as D (5 bases). V lost 9 bases, J lost 5 bases, and 10 bases lay in between. The CDR3 consists of 11 residues. Germline CDR1 reads SNHLY; CDR2 reads FYNNEI. The CDR3 DNA sequence: TGTGCCAGGACAGCCAATACTGAAGCTTTCTTT. Translating gives CARTANTEAFF. The full variable domain, rest sourced from reference TRBV2 and TRBJ1-1, is EPEVTQTPSHQVTQMGQEVILRCVPISNHLYFYWYRQILGQKVEFLVSFYNNEISEKSEIFDDQFSVERPDGSNFTLKIRSTKLEDSAMYFCARTANTEAFFGQGTRLTVV.

Ten or more counts support this clonotype. V gene TRBV4-2 combines with J gene TRBJ2-3; D is possibly TRBD1 (5 bases). CDR3 length: 14 residues. CDR1 and CDR2 (germline): LGHNA, YNFKEQ. V dropped 1 base and J dropped 3 bases, with 8 bases sitting between them. The CDR3 DNA sequence: TGTGCCAGCAGCCAAGCGGCAGGGACAGATACGCAGTATTTT. The encoded protein is CASSQAAGTDTQYF.

This clonotype has at least ten counts. The chain employs TRBV7-8 and TRBJ2-7; 7 bases agree with TRBD2. The CDR3 sequence is 14 residues long. J lost 3 bases, V lost 6 bases, and 8 bases had no gene match. Germline lookup yields CDR1 SGHVS and CDR2 FQNEAQ. CDR3 bases: TGTGCCAGCAGTCTCATACGGGACTACTACGAGCAGTACTTC. Encoded protein: CASSLIRDYYEQYF.

The V and J genes are TRBV11-2 and TRBJ2-2; D gene uncertain. The CDR3 contains 15 residues. The V gene lost 0 bases and the J gene lost 0 bases, with 5 bases spanning the gap. Germline assignment: CDR1 SGHAT and CDR2 FQNNGV. CDR3 sequence reads: CASSLEGSNTGELFF. The CDR3 bases are TGTGCCAGCAGCTTAGAGGGATCGAACACCGGGGAGCTGTTTTTT.

With regard to this clonotype: This sequence may be a read error, since a much larger clone differs from it by one base. This chain connects TRBV27 to TRBJ1-1; the D gene is possibly TRBD1 (6 bases). CDR1 and CDR2 from the germline V gene are MNHEY and SMNVEV (reference sequence). This CDR3 is built from 17 residues. The CDR3 sequence is CTSSLLSQGRVDTEAFF. CDR3 DNA: TGTACCAGCAGTTTATTATCCCAGGGGAGAGTGGACACTGAAGCTTTCTTT.

On this clonotype itself: A much bigger clone sits one base away, suggesting this may be a read error. The chain recombines TRBV13 with TRBJ1-5; 9 nucleotides agree with TRBD1. The CDR3 has 15 residues. The V and J ends lost 5 bases and 6 bases, in that order; junction bases with no gene match: 8. CDR1 is PRHDT, CDR2 FYEKMQ, per germline (reference sequence). CDR3 sequence: CASSVRDRDTQPQHF. DNA of the CDR3: TGTGCCAGCAGCGTCCGGGACAGGGATACTCAGCCCCAGCATTTT.

At least ten counts were recorded for this clonotype. The chain combines TRBV2 with TRBJ2-3; D not resolved. Per germline, CDR1 SNHLY and CDR2 FYNNEI. V gave up 2 bases and J gave up 2 bases, with 11 bases separating them. The CDR3 runs to 15 residues. This CDR3 reads CASSEFWGYTDTQYF. CDR3 DNA sequence: TGTGCCAGCAGTGAATTCTGGGGTTACACAGATACGCAGTATTTT.

Points on this clonotype: A much larger clone lies a single base off, so this may be a read error. The rearrangement joins TRBV11-3 to TRBJ2-1; no firm D call. The CDR3 contains 13 residues. Per germline, CDR1 SGHNT and CDR2 YENEEA. The CDR3 DNA reads as TGTACCAGCAGCTTAGAGGATTACAATGAGCAGTTCTTC. Translation gives CTSSLEDYNEQFF.

A word on this clonotype: Given a much more abundant clone one base away, this may be a read error. The chain combines TRBV27 with TRBJ2-3; D possibly corresponds to TRBD2 (5 bases). CDR3 length equals 14 residues. CDR1 and CDR2 from the germline V gene are MNHEY and SMNVEV (reference sequence). The CDR3 sequence: CVSSLSDFPDTQYF. The CDR3 nucleotides read TGTGTCAGCAGTTTATCGGACTTCCCAGATACGCAGTATTTT.

This clonotype was counted between two and nine times. The rearrangement joins TRBV13 to TRBJ2-7, with TRBD1 as a possible D gene (5 bases). Germline loops: CDR1 PRHDT, CDR2 FYEKMQ (reference sequence). V lost 1 base and J lost 5, with 6 bases in between. The CDR3 totals 12 residues. CDR3 coding DNA: TGTGCCAGCAGCTTAGAAGGGGACGAGCAGTACTTC. The encoded protein is CASSLEGDEQYF. Full variable domain (remainder filled in from reference TRBV13 and TRBJ2-7): AAGVIQSPRHLIKEKRETATLKCYPIPRHDTVYWYQQGPGQDPQFLISFYEKMQSDKGSIPDRFSAQQFSDYHSELNMSSLELGDSALYFCASSLEGDEQYFGPGTRLTVT.

This clonotype was observed a handful of times. The V call is TRBV7-8, the J call TRBJ2-7, with 9 bases lining up with TRBD1. The CDR3 has 15 residues. The trim removed 3 bases at V and 3 bases at J, leaving 6 bases unmatched. Germline assignment: CDR1 SGHVS and CDR2 FQNEAQ. The CDR3 sequence: CASSFTGGGFYEQYF. The CDR3 DNA sequence: TGTGCCAGCAGCTTTACAGGGGGCGGTTTCTACGAGCAGTACTTC.

This clonotype appeared many times. J is TRBJ2-3 and V is TRBV11-3; tentatively, D is TRBD1 (5 bases). V lost 3 bases and J lost 2, with 9 bases in between. The CDR3 totals 14 residues. From germline, CDR1 is SGHNT and CDR2 YENEEA. The CDR3: CASSFPGYTDTQYF. The CDR3 coding sequence is TGTGCCAGCAGCTTCCCAGGGTACACAGATACGCAGTATTTT.

The table lists this clonotype with many counts. This rearrangement joins TRBV7-2 to TRBJ2-7; D is possibly TRBD2 (5 bases). The ends were cut back, 1 base at V and 4 bases at J, with 8 bases in the middle. CDR1 and CDR2 (germline): SGHTA, FQGNSA. This CDR3 has 13 amino acids. The CDR3 region is CASSLGESYEQYF. In DNA form, the CDR3 reads TGTGCCAGCAGCTTAGGGGAGTCTTACGAGCAGTACTTC.

This clonotype was found many times. The CDR3 spells CASSEGQAYEQYF. In nucleotides, the CDR3 is TGTGCCAGCAGCGAGGGACAGGCCTACGAGCAGTACTTC. The chain recombines TRBV27 with TRBJ2-7; TRBD1 matches at 8 bases. The V gene end was trimmed by 6 bases and the J gene end by 2 bases; junction bases not matched to a gene: 3. CDR3 size: 13 residues. Germline V gene data show CDR1 as MNHEY and CDR2 as SMNVEV (reference sequence).